This T cell receptor beta chain came from a study of technical replicates of blood from a few donors. The CDR3 loop spans 14 amino acids. The trim removed 10 bases at V and 9 bases at J, leaving 9 bases unmatched. CDR1 SGHTA and CDR2 FQGNSA come from the germline V gene. Some clones are missing from TCRdb's copy, which holds only in-frame ones; the method was immunoSEQ multiplex PCR. The repertoire holds under 65,000 clones, with 95% to 97% as singletons. The sequence derives from a human donor in good health. The chain employs TRBV7-2 and TRBJ2-1; 13 bases match TRBD2. The sample taken for sequencing was T cells isolated from PBMCs. The CDR3 protein is CATQGLAGIGEQFF. CDR3 sequence (DNA): TGTGCCACTCAGGGACTAGCGGGAATCGGTGAGCAGTTCTTC.